This T cell receptor beta chain was recovered during a study of response to subunit inactivated influenza vaccine. Study outcomes and limitations: Few additional T cells are recruited per seasonal influenza vaccination, authors suggested.

TCRdb reprocessed the RT-PCR reads via MiXCR and lists one record per CDR3 protein. Here the sample spans 500,000 to 600,000 distinct CDR3 sequences, 16% being singletons. V lost 6 bases to trimming and J lost 3 bases, with 11 bases between them. Germline CDR1 reads WNHNN; CDR2 reads SYGVQD (reference sequence). The CDR3 totals 13 residues. In the case of this clonotype: Its antigen remains unidentified.

This sequence was found in a man between 50 and 75 years old who received an inactivated influenza vaccine. The sample was CD4+ T cells sorted from PBMCs, taken approximately 25 months after vaccination. The chain uses TRBV10-1 and TRBJ2-5; a possible D gene is TRBD2 (6 bases). The CDR3 protein is CASSAGPKETQYF. The CDR3 region has the DNA TGCGCCAGCAGCGCGGGACCAAAAGAGACCCAGTACTTC.